This paragraph reports one T cell receptor beta chain. In germline, CDR1 is SGHDT, CDR2 YYEEEE. The length of the CDR3 is 14 residues. The V gene end was trimmed by 6 bases and the J gene end by 7 bases; junction bases not matched to a gene: 9. In the authors' workflow: Amplification of reference gene primers was used by the study to estimate nucleated cell counts. The table came from immunoSEQ multiplex PCR; TCRdb's copy has only in-frame clones and leaves some out. The V and J calls and clone size come from that table; D and trimming were worked out from the DNA. The table records hundreds of thousands of clones, 85% to 90% of them present only once. The entry originates in a study of blood T cell repertoires in COVID-19. Study-wide background: Samples taken during acute and convalescent COVID-19 were collected in the United States, Italy and Spain. PBMCs, B-cell-depleted T cells, or T cells were the source of the cDNA or gDNA that made up the material.

Across about two dozen US areas, participants ranged in age from about 18 to 90 years. The chain combines TRBV5-6 with TRBJ2-1; 8 bases fit TRBD1. Sequencing used PBMCs or T cells enriched from blood (not recorded which). The sequence came from a man in his thirties or forties who had recovered from COVID-19. The CDR3 DNA reads TGTGCCAGCACCCACAGACAGGGGCAGAATGAGCAGTTCTTC. Residues: CASTHRQGQNEQFF.